Below are 29 T cell receptor beta chains sequenced from a single sample in a study of T cell clonotyping in hematopoietic cell transplantation. The time point here: recipient sample about 28 days before transplant, after cytoreduction. The repertoire was sequenced with immunoSEQ multiplex PCR; TCRdb's copy has only in-frame clones and lacks some. The table records some 40,000 clones, around 84% of them present only once. The material was peripheral blood mononuclear cells, obtained before stem cell transplant. These receptor sequences come from a man between 60 and 70 years old with acute myeloid leukemia. Some clones in this sample may be carry-over from other donors' samples.

The V gene is TRBV5-1, the J gene TRBJ1-2; a possible D gene is TRBD1 (5 bases). Between the trimmed V and J ends, which lost 0 bases and 6 bases, there was a span of 15 bases. Germline assignment: CDR1 SGHRS and CDR2 YFSETQ. This CDR3 region has 15 residues. DNA of the CDR3: TGCGCCAGCAGCTTGGCCAGGGCAGGGAGCGATGGCTACACCTTC. It encodes CASSLARAGSDGYTF.

The V call is TRBV6-1, the J call TRBJ2-7, with 10 bases aligning to TRBD1. The ends lost 5 bases at V and 2 bases at J; junction bases unmatched: 3. The CDR3 spans 14 residues. Germline CDR1 is MNHNS and CDR2 is SASEGT. CDR3 in amino acids: CASSRTGGTYEQYF. CDR3 sequence (DNA): TGTGCCAGCAGTCGGACAGGGGGAACCTACGAGCAGTACTTC.

The chain carries TRBV2 and TRBJ2-7, with 8 bases that match TRBD2. The CDR3 contains 15 residues. Losses at the gene ends were 1 base for V and 4 bases for J; bases not matched to a gene: 6. Germline loops: CDR1 SNHLY, CDR2 FYNNEI. CDR3 DNA: TGTGCCAGCAGTGAAGAAAGGACTAGCCGTTACGAGCAGTACTTC. This codes for CASSEERTSRYEQYF. The variable domain in full, completed from reference TRBV2 and TRBJ2-7, reads EPEVTQTPSHQVTQMGQEVILRCVPISNHLYFYWYRQILGQKVEFLVSFYNNEISEKSEIFDDQFSVERPDGSNFTLKIRSTKLEDSAMYFCASSEERTSRYEQYFGPGTRLTVT.

The chain is built from TRBV5-8 and TRBJ1-6; D unresolved. V lost 3 bases and J 7 bases, leaving 14 bases between the germline ends. This CDR3 comprises 15 residues. The germline V gene encodes CDR1 SGHTS and CDR2 YDEGEE. CDR3 DNA sequence: TGTGCCAGCAGCTCCACAAGGAGCCAGAATTCACCCCTCCACTTT. It yields the protein CASSSTRSQNSPLHF.

The rearrangement links TRBV6-1 to TRBJ2-7; 16 bases line up with TRBD2. Germline loops: CDR1 MNHNS, CDR2 SASEGT. This CDR3 region has 17 residues. The junction had 10 bases not matched to a gene; V was cut back by 2 bases and J by 9 bases. The CDR3 DNA is TGTGCCAGCAGTGAACCGGGACTAGCGGGGGGGCTAGTCGGGCAGTACTTC. Encoded protein: CASSEPGLAGGLVGQYF.

V is TRBV6-1 and J is TRBJ2-4, with TRBD1 matching over 8 bases. The CDR3 spans 13 residues. The V gene's germline CDR1 is MNHNS and CDR2 SASEGT. Germline trimming cut 10 bases from V and 3 bases from J; bases unmatched to any gene: 5. CDR3 nucleotide sequence: TGTGCCACCTTGGACAGGGACAAAAACATTCAGTACTTC. Translated, it gives CATLDRDKNIQYF.

The J gene is TRBJ1-1, the V gene TRBV11-2; TRBD1 might be the D (5 bases). The CDR3 runs to 14 residues. Germline lookup yields CDR1 SGHAT and CDR2 FQNNGV. Trimming removed 5 bases at V and 1 base at J, with 11 bases between. CDR3 sequence reads: CASSARGTNTEAFF. CDR3 DNA: TGTGCCAGCAGCGCCCGGGGGACGAACACTGAAGCTTTCTTT.

Notes on this clone: In the same sample, other DNA sequences code for this CDR3. The rearrangement uses TRBV28 and TRBJ2-3; no clear D. V was pared by 3 bases and J by 1 base, with 8 bases between. The V gene's germline CDR1 is MDHEN and CDR2 SYDVKM. CDR3 length: 14 amino acids. The CDR3 loop reads CASSFLSGTDTQYF. CDR3 DNA: TGTGCCAGCAGTTTCTTATCCGGCACAGATACGCAGTATTTT.

This rearrangement joins TRBV28 to TRBJ2-5, with D possibly TRBD1 on 5 matching bases. Germline assignment: CDR1 MDHEN and CDR2 SYDVKM. There are 12 residues in the CDR3. The V end lost 3 bases, the J end lost 5 bases, and 7 bases lay between the germline ends. CDR3 sequence reads: CASSLQGETQYF. In nucleotides, the CDR3 is TGTGCCAGCAGTTTGCAGGGTGAGACCCAGTACTTC. The variable domain in full, with the rest retrieved from reference TRBV28 and TRBJ2-5, is DVKVTQSSRYLVKRTGEKVFLECVQDMDHENMFWYRQDPGLGLRLIYFSYDVKMKEKGDIPEGYSVSREKKERFSLILESASTNQTSMYLCASSLQGETQYFGPGTRLLVL.

J is TRBJ2-2 and V is TRBV2; D remains unclear. Trimming removed 4 bases at V and 7 bases at J, with 19 bases between. This CDR3 comprises 16 residues. CDR1 is SNHLY and CDR2 is FYNNEI in the germline V gene. The CDR3 DNA sequence: TGTGCCAGCAGTGGAGAACGAATTTTCCTCCACGGGGAGCTGTTTTTT. Its protein product is CASSGERIFLHGELFF.

In its sample, this clone was seen once. The gene calls are TRBV7-2 and TRBJ2-3, with 12 positions matching TRBD2. The J segment lost 0 bases and the V segment lost 5 bases, leaving 6 bases of the junction unmatched. CDR1 is SGHTA, CDR2 FQGNSA, per germline. This CDR3 contains 17 residues. The CDR3 coding sequence is TGTGCCAGCAGCGGACGGACTAGCGGGGTTAGCACAGATACGCAGTATTTT. Translating gives CASSGRTSGVSTDTQYF.

The V call is TRBV4-1, the J call TRBJ1-2; D perhaps matches TRBD1 (6 bases). Trimming stripped 3 bases from V and 4 bases from J, with 12 bases between. Germline assignment: CDR1 MGHRA and CDR2 YSYEKL. The CDR3 runs 14 residues. CDR3 loop: CASSQIGQIYGYTF. CDR3 DNA sequence: TGCGCCAGCAGCCAGATTGGACAGATCTATGGCTACACCTTC.

The chain employs TRBV6-5 and TRBJ2-6, with D tentatively TRBD1 (6 bases). CDR1 MNHEY and CDR2 SVGAGI come from the germline V gene. CDR3 length equals 14 residues. Trimming left V 6 bases short and J 4 bases short, with 10 bases between. DNA for the CDR3: TGTGCCAGCAGACACAGGGCAGGGGCCAACGTCCTGACTTTC. Translation gives CASRHRAGANVLTF.

This clone was picked up one time. The V and J genes are TRBV30 and TRBJ1-5; D is possibly TRBD1 (5 bases). The V end was cut by 5 bases, the J end by 4 bases, with 12 bases between. This CDR3 is 13 amino acids long. CDR1 GTSNPN and CDR2 SVGIG come from the germline V gene (reference sequence). CDR3 region: CAWASGGNQPQHF. CDR3 bases: TGTGCCTGGGCGAGTGGGGGGAATCAGCCCCAGCATTTT.

This clone came up a few times. The gene calls are TRBV2 and TRBJ1-2, with 7 bases that match TRBD1. Trimming removed 8 bases from V and 4 bases from J; junction bases left unmatched: 7. The germline gives CDR1 SNHLY, CDR2 FYNNEI. The CDR3 spans 13 residues. Written as DNA, the CDR3 is TGTGCCAGCGGACAGGTCGATGGCTATGGCTACACCTTC. Its protein is CASGQVDGYGYTF.

V is TRBV10-3 and J is TRBJ2-7, with TRBD2 matching over 8 bases. The germline V gene encodes CDR1 ENHRY and CDR2 SYGVKD. This CDR3 region has 12 residues. Trimming removed 10 bases from V and 7 bases from J; junction bases left unmatched: 9. This CDR3 is CATVGGAFEQYF. The CDR3 coding sequence is TGTGCCACCGTCGGGGGGGCCTTTGAGCAGTACTTC.

The rearrangement joins TRBV9 to TRBJ2-7, with 12 bases matching TRBD2. The CDR3 has 15 residues. Germline loops: CDR1 SGDLS, CDR2 YYNGEE. The V segment lost 3 bases and the J segment 3 bases; nucleotides outside the gene matches: 4. The CDR3 sequence: CASSGGLAGVYEQYF. The DNA of the CDR3 is TGTGCCAGCAGCGGGGGACTAGCGGGCGTCTACGAGCAGTACTTC.

The chain uses TRBV14 and TRBJ1-4, with a tentative D call TRBD1 (5 bases). CDR3 length: 15 residues. Germline CDR1 SGHDN, CDR2 FVKESK. Trimming left V 4 bases short and J 1 base short, with 10 bases between. For the CDR3, the DNA is TGTGCCAGCAGCCGACGACAGAAAACTAATGAAAAACTGTTTTTT. It specifies CASSRRQKTNEKLFF.

This chain links TRBV29-1 with TRBJ2-7, with D possibly being TRBD1 or TRBD2 (5 bases each). The V gene lost 6 bases and the J gene lost 4 bases, with 25 bases spanning the gap. In germline, CDR1 is SQVTM, CDR2 ANQGSEA. CDR3 length: 16 residues. CDR3 protein: CSVNVPGPSALYEQYF. The DNA for the CDR3 is TGCAGCGTCAATGTACCGGGACCCAGCGCGCTATACGAGCAGTACTTC.

The chain couples TRBV19 to TRBJ1-5; no clear D gene. Between the trimmed V and J ends, which lost 6 bases and 3 bases, there was a span of 12 bases. The V gene's germline CDR1 is LNHDA and CDR2 SQIVND (reference sequence). There are 14 residues in the CDR3. CDR3 DNA sequence: TGTGCCAGTAGAATTGCGTCGGACAATCAGCCCCAGCATTTT. Translating gives CASRIASDNQPQHF.

This chain uses TRBV9 with TRBJ2-7, with TRBD2 matching 12 bases. The CDR3 contains 16 residues. V lost 3 bases to trimming and J lost 4 bases; unmatched junction nucleotides: 8. Germline CDR1 reads SGDLS; CDR2 reads YYNGEE. The CDR3 DNA reads as TGTGCCAGCAGCGCCACTCTAGCGGGGGGGTTTTACGAGCAGTACTTC. Translated: CASSATLAGGFYEQYF.

The chain recombines TRBV27 with TRBJ2-1, with 10 bases that match TRBD2. This CDR3 has 15 residues. Germline V gene sequence: CDR1 MNHEY, CDR2 SMNVEV (reference sequence). The V segment lost 5 bases and the J segment 4 bases; nucleotides outside the gene matches: 5. This CDR3 reads CASSRSGGSYNEQFF. CDR3 sequence (DNA): TGTGCCAGCAGTCGTAGCGGGGGGTCGTACAATGAGCAGTTCTTC.

The chain carries TRBV5-1 and TRBJ2-3, with TRBD2 identical over 10 bases. CDR1 is SGHRS, CDR2 YFSETQ, per germline. The CDR3 extends over 16 amino acids. The V gene end was trimmed by 4 bases and the J gene end by 4 bases; junction bases not matched to a gene: 9. CDR3 bases: TGCGCCAGCAGCCCCGGGAGGACTAGCGGTTCAGATACGCAGTATTTT. It yields the protein CASSPGRTSGSDTQYF.

The CDR3 loop is CAWSIMARTEAFF. The CDR3 DNA sequence: TGTGCCTGGAGTATTATGGCCCGGACTGAAGCTTTCTTT. The chain combines TRBV30 with TRBJ1-1; no definite D call. CDR1 and CDR2 (germline): GTSNPN, SVGIG (reference sequence). V dropped 2 bases and J dropped 5 bases, with 12 bases sitting between them. CDR3 length: 13 amino acids. Looking up the rest from reference TRBV30 and TRBJ1-1 gives the full variable domain: SQTIHQWPATLVQPVGSPLSLECTVEGTSNPNLYWYRQAAGRGLQLLFYSVGIGQISSEVPQNLSASRPQDRQFILSSKKLLLSDSGFYLCAWSIMARTEAFFGQGTRLTVV.

The chain has TRBV6-5 and TRBJ1-6; the D is unclear. Trimming took 0 bases from V and 7 from J, leaving 13 bases between them. The germline V gene encodes CDR1 MNHEY and CDR2 SVGAGI. The CDR3 extends over 16 amino acids. The DNA for the CDR3 is TGTGCCAGCAGTTACTCGAAAGGGCGGGAAAATTCACCCCTCCACTTT. Its translation: CASSYSKGRENSPLHF.

There are a few counts of this clone. The rearrangement links TRBV25-1 to TRBJ1-3; a weak D match, TRBD1 (5 bases). Looked up from germline, CDR1 is MGHDK and CDR2 is SYGVNS. Trimming took 7 bases from V and 1 from J, leaving 11 bases between them. This CDR3 is built from 14 residues. The CDR3 loop reads CASTLGGSGNTIYF. CDR3 coding DNA: TGTGCCAGCACCCTGGGGGGATCTGGAAACACCATATATTTT.

This clone has a single count. The gene calls are TRBV7-3 and TRBJ1-5, with 7 nucleotides matching TRBD1. Germline-derived CDR1 and CDR2 are SGHTA and FQGTGA. With V trimmed by 3 bases and J by 2 bases, 4 bases remained unmatched. This CDR3 has 15 residues. The CDR3 sequence is CASSFDREGNQPQHF. The CDR3 region has the DNA TGTGCCAGCAGCTTCGACAGGGAGGGCAATCAGCCCCAGCATTTT.

The chain joins TRBV7-2 to TRBJ1-5; D is unclear. CDR3 length: 15 residues. Germline CDR1 is SGHTA and CDR2 is FQGNSA. Trimming removed 1 base at V and 2 bases at J, with 9 bases between. The CDR3 here is CASSLVGGGNQPQHF. DNA for the CDR3: TGTGCCAGCAGCTTAGTTGGAGGAGGCAATCAGCCCCAGCATTTT.

The chain uses TRBV6-5 and TRBJ2-7; D is uncertain. The CDR3 is made up of 11 amino acids. Germline assignment: CDR1 MNHEY and CDR2 SVGAGI. Trimming stripped 6 bases from V and 7 bases from J, with 10 bases between. In nucleotides, the CDR3 is TGTGCCAGCAGATGGGGTGAGGAGCAGTACTTC. Protein product: CASRWGEEQYF.